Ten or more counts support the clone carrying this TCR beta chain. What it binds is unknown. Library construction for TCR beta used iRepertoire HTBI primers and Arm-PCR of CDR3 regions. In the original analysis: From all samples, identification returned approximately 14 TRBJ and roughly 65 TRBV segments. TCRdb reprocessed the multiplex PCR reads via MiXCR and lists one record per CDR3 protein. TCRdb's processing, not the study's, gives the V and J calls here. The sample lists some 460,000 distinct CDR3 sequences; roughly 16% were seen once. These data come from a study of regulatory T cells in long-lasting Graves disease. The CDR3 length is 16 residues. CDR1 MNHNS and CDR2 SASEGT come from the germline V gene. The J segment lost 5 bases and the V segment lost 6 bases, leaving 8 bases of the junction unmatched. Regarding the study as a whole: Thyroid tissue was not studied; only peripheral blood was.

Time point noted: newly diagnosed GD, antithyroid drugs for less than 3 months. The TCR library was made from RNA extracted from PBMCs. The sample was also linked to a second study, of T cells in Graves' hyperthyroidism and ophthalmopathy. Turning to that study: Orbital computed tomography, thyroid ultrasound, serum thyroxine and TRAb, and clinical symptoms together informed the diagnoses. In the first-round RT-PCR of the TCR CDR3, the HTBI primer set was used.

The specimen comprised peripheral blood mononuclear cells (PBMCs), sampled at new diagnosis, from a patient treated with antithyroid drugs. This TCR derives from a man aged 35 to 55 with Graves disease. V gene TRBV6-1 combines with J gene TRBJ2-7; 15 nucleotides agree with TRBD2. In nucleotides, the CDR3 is TGTGCCAGCAGGTCAGGACTAGCGGGAGGGGCGAACGAGCAGTACTTC. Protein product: CASRSGLAGGANEQYF.